One T cell receptor beta chain is described in this entry. Its antigen is still unknown. No much larger clone is present one base from it, and per-base qualities are unavailable. The cohort was made up of 666 healthy bone marrow donors. At the time of sampling, every cohort member was nominally healthy, though immune exposures that went unrecorded were likely present. The donor tested CMV seronegative and was one of the 352 seronegative cohort members. A peripheral blood sample was provided by each donor, and peripheral blood mononuclear cells were used for TCR beta sequencing. Genomic DNA extraction from the blood cell samples was performed with the Qiagen DNeasy Blood Extraction Kit. Taken from cysteine to phenylalanine, the CDR3 has 15 residues. The only DNA kept is the CDR3, 45 bases in frame from the first base. The trim is 0 bases for V and 10 bases for J, with a gap of 18 bases between the germline ends. From a lookup of the germline V gene, CDR1 and CDR2 are SGHAT and FQNNGV.

This sample is part of a study of cytomegalovirus exposure and HLA in healthy donors (dated by TCRdb to about 2017). In terms of the full investigation: According to an earlier analysis of a few hundred of the donors, about 179 million T cells yielded over 90 million unique TCR beta sequences and around 300 Gb of sequence data. About 300 gigabases of sequencing data and roughly 81 million unique TCR sequences made up an early release that covered several hundred HLA-typed donors. The genetic ancestry cluster associated with self-reported Caucasian donors included about 84% of the 300 to 450 genotyped donors. The aim of the study was to test whether cataloging public T cell receptors could identify signatures of past pathogen exposure. The study used immunosequencing to profile the T cell repertoires of some 600 subjects and linked those repertoires to cytomegalovirus serostatus. In addition to the first cohort of 650 to 750 subjects, a separate validation cohort of 120 different subjects was used. The study combined high-throughput TCR immunosequencing, statistical association of individual TCRs with disease status, and machine learning to predict cytomegalovirus infection status. To study patterns of TCR occurrence, a later analysis re-analyzed previously published TCR beta repertoires from just over 650 donors and added high-resolution HLA genotyping. Rather than using new phenotypic data, the later analysis identified candidate immune exposures from TCR beta sequences and from how often those sequences occurred across donors. An earlier analysis of fewer than 700 of the donors applied high-throughput TCR beta sequencing to assess whether each TCR beta V gene segment acted as functional or pseudogenic. Alongside the repertoire data, information on donor age, sex, ethnicity and CMV serostatus was compiled. Genome-wide SNP genotypes for about 60% of the roughly 670 donors were used in a later genetic analysis, which treated that subset as a discovery cohort. Every discovery cohort repertoire had been produced on one sequencing platform. HLA typing included class I and class II loci at four-digit resolution. Typing coverage differed by locus: A, B, C, DRB1 and DQB1 were typed in about 629-630 donors, DQA1 in roughly 510, DPA1 in approximately 600, and DPB1 in 450 to 480. Because of strong linkage in the cohort, roughly five DR-DQ haplotypes were treated as single units for association and clustering. Among a few hundred genotyped donors of the cohort, an average of approximately 250,000 unique TCR beta nucleotide sequences were sequenced per donor, 15% to 20% of them non-productive.

Library method: the immunoSEQ multiplex PCR assay. A mixture of 60 forward primers for TCR Vbeta segments and 13 reverse primers for TCR Jbeta segments was used in the multiplex PCR. Amplification of the CDR3 region of rearranged TCR beta genes was performed with a multiplex PCR assay on genomic DNA. The Illumina HiSeq System was used to sequence the amplified TCR beta libraries as 87-base-pair reads. The paper's processing steps were these. In a later analysis, some 80 million unique TCR beta chains were counted across the roughly 670 repertoires, and roughly 11 million of these chains were shared by at least two donors. Raw reads were error-corrected and collapsed into unique sequences with a nearest-neighbor algorithm that merged closely related sequences to remove PCR and sequencing errors. CDR3 sequences were aligned to IMGT reference sequences to assign V, D and J gene segments. For a sequence to be retained, at least a six-nucleotide match to both a V gene segment and a J gene segment was required. A rearrangement counted as productive if the CDR3 had no stop codons and remained in frame with V and J, and every other rearrangement counted as non-productive. CDR3 was defined by IMGT convention, running from the second conserved V-encoded cysteine to the conserved J-encoded phenylalanine. In an earlier analysis of roughly 580 of the donors, sequences lacking an unambiguous match to a single V gene segment were excluded. In an earlier analysis of several hundred of the donors, a V segment was called functional when productive rearrangements were above 56.7%, and segregating when the standard deviation between donors exceeded 5%. A statistical classification framework was built for diagnosing cytomegalovirus status from the catalog of TCR beta chain sequences. In a later analysis, TCR nucleotide sequences were compared against IMGT/GENE-DB human TR gene sequences so that V and J genes could be assigned. In a later analysis, CDR3 sequences and most-parsimonious VDJ recombination scenarios were assigned using the TCRdist pipeline. A later analysis defined each TCR beta chain by its CDR3 amino acid sequence plus V-gene family, and excluded reads lacking a unique V-gene family. To address suspected cross-contamination and a sequencing artifact, a later analysis removed a few hundred highly shared, low-generation-probability nucleotide sequences. For each public chain, a later analysis derived a clonal expansion index from normalized ranks of inferred template counts within each repertoire. Generation probabilities in a later analysis came from a VDJ recombination model fitted to out-of-frame rearrangements, and those results were checked against IGoR. Hypergeometric tests were used in a later analysis to score TCR-TCR, TCR-HLA and TCR-CMV co-occurrence, with a repertoire-size bias correction applied to the TCR pairs. To estimate false discovery rates, a later analysis permuted the HLA or CMV assignments 20 times. In a later analysis, co-occurring TCRs were grouped using DBSCAN, with TCRdist sequence similarity added in when clustering inside HLA-allele-positive subsets. For co-occurrence clustering, repertoires with fewer than 30,000 or more than 120,000 public chains were excluded, along with a handful of repertoires with anomalous nucleotide sharing. TCRdb limited this immuneACCESS table to in-frame rearrangements with V and J called. A share of clones is missing; checked studies link under half to unresolved V genes, and the rest is unexplained. The V and J calls and the clone size are those of that table, but D and trimming were determined from the DNA. The sample data list 130,000 or so clones, and roughly 80% of these were observed just once. The top ten clonotypes cover 3% to 3.5% of the sample.

What the research found in general, with its limitations: Because HLA typing was missing for some donors at each locus, association tests included only the typed subset. A later analysis found that most CMV-associated TCR beta chains appeared HLA-restricted, with HLA associations seemingly driven largely by CMV exposure. Presence/absence analyses assumed roughly uniform sequencing depth across donors, an assumption that may not hold. The only immune exposure information available for the cohort was CMV serostatus. A further reported finding was that TCR beta sequences accurately predicted the HLA-A and HLA-B alleles for most subjects in the first cohort. Correlated functional status among segregating V segments might reflect linkage disequilibrium, but an unknown experimental factor could not be ruled out. In both the original and validation cohorts, the classifier was reported to diagnose cytomegalovirus status with high specificity and sensitivity. Only TCR beta chains were sequenced in this cohort, and the absence of alpha or paired-chain data limited detectable features. A cluster of highly shared sequence variants was judged likely to be a technical artifact of the sequencing pipeline. In a later analysis, more than 15,000 TCR beta sequences were associated with specific HLA alleles at a false discovery rate of 0.05. According to a later analysis, parvovirus B19, influenza, CMV and Epstein-Barr virus appeared linked to several top co-occurrence clusters. According to a later analysis, TCR association rates differed among HLA loci, with DRB1 alleles showing the most associated TCRs and HLA-C alleles showing the fewest. Compared with the roughly 700-donor mean, donors in an Asian-associated ancestry cluster had fewer N-insertions in productive TCRs, according to a later genetic analysis. When HLA alleles, especially DR and DQ, strongly co-occurred, TCR associations were difficult to assign to individual alleles. In vitro tests confirmed that a few of the cytomegalovirus-associated TCR beta chains recognize cytomegalovirus antigens. An association between a missense DCLRE1C variant and V-gene and J-gene trimming of TCR beta chains was found in a later genetic analysis and replicated in an independent cohort. In the study, roughly 160 TCR beta chains were listed as associated with cytomegalovirus. An earlier analysis of approximately 540 of the donors showed that most TCR beta V segments appeared in productive rearrangements either about 90% or about 30% of the time, which broadly matched IMGT annotations. In a later analysis, HLA-associated TCR beta chains showed more clonal expansion and lower generation probabilities than non-associated chains that were equally common. While some public TCRs were present in many individuals, most TCR sequences turned up only very rarely across donors. According to the authors, the approach could potentially be generalized to other disease states and immunological phenotypes. Because counts were too low, approximately 15 rarely observed V segments, including chromosome 9 orphons, were excluded from the earlier analysis of 587 of the donors. Some IMGT-functional V segments, including TRBV6-2 and TRBV6-3, could not be distinguished by the 87-base-pair reads and were therefore excluded.

The TCR originated in a man aged 40-49 years in good health and CMV-seronegative. The chain links TRBV11-2 with TRBJ1-2, with no confidently assigned D gene. The sample was PBMCs. This receptor has the CDR3 CASSLEISQVGNYTF. The nucleotide sequence is TGTGCCAGCAGCTTAGAGATCAGCCAGGTTGGAAACTACACCTTC.